This T cell receptor (beta chain) derives from a study of blood T cell repertoires in COVID-19. Study-level information: COVID-19 samples, acute and convalescent, were from the United States, Italy and Spain. PBMCs, B-cell-depleted T cells, or T cells were the source of the cDNA or gDNA that made up the material.

Germline CDR1 MNHEY, CDR2 SVGAGI. The CDR3 spans 15 residues. Between the trimmed V and J ends, which lost 5 bases and 3 bases, there was a span of 14 bases. Original data processing: For nucleated cells, counts were estimated from reference gene primer amplification. TCRdb's copy holds only in-frame clones and misses some; the assay was immunoSEQ multiplex PCR. V and J calls plus clone size are reproduced from that table; the DNA served to infer D and trimming. This sample has 55,000 to 75,000 clones, with more than 75% found just once. The clonotype comes from a man aged 50 or older with active COVID-19. Input material: peripheral blood. The rearrangement uses TRBV6-5 and TRBJ2-4; maybe TRBD1 (5 bases). The CDR3 nucleotides are TGTGCCAGCAGTACCAGGGAATGGGGCAAAAACATTCAGTACTTC. Its translation: CASSTREWGKNIQYF.